This T cell receptor (beta chain) was found in a study of T-cell memory formation after mild COVID-19. Concerning this clonotype: What it binds is not known.

Study-level results: Clones that contracted clustered mainly in CM and EM if CD4+ and in EMRA if CD8+.

Trimming removed 5 bases at V and 0 bases at J, with 19 bases between. The CDR3 runs 17 residues. The germline CDR1 and CDR2 sequences are MDHEN and SYDVKM. TCRdb used MiXCR to reprocess the 5' RACE reads, holding one entry per CDR3 protein. This sample has roughly 450,000 distinct CDR3 sequences, with about 20% found just once. This TCR was recovered from a man aged 18 to 30 who had mild COVID-19 (a few samples of this study predate the infection). Cell type and time point are not known. The chain combines TRBV28 with TRBJ1-2; possibly TRBD1 for D (6 bases). Sequencing used PBMCs or a T cell subset sorted from them (not recorded which). CDR3 protein: CASSLPRTGPTNYGYTF. DNA for the CDR3: TGTGCCAGCAGTCTCCCTCGAACAGGGCCCACTAACTATGGCTACACCTTC.